These T cell receptor beta chains were read from a single sample in a study of CD8 T cells in ankylosing spondylitis. TCRdb reprocessed the 5' RACE reads via MiXCR and lists one record per CDR3 protein. The sample records 450,000 to 550,000 distinct CDR3 sequences, over 4% being singletons. Sequencing was done on a sample of blood, either unsorted or a sorted T cell fraction (not recorded which). Every receptor here comes from a male donor with ankylosing spondylitis. Both conserved end residues are part of each CDR3. A D gene is named only where the DNA matches it firmly. The listing skips clone size in some rows; elsewhere it reads once, few, many or a size class.

>TRBD2|TRBJ2-5|TRBV7-2|many|14
CASSSTSWQETQYF
TGTGCCAGCAGCTCGACTAGCTGGCAAGAGACCCAGTACTTC
>.|TRBJ2-1|TRBV7-2|many|12
CASSWRESEQFF
TGTGCCAGCAGCTGGAGGGAAAGTGAGCAGTTCTTC
>.|TRBJ2-7|TRBV6-5|many|14
CASSWTDSTYEQYF
TGTGCCAGCAGTTGGACGGATTCAACCTACGAGCAGTACTTC
>.|TRBJ1-1|TRBV14|many|15
CASSQVELMNTEAFF
TGTGCCAGCAGCCAAGTGGAGTTAATGAACACTGAAGCTTTCTTT
>TRBD1|TRBJ2-6|TRBV5-1|few|19
CASSLSRTGGFSGANVLTF
TGCGCCAGCAGCTTGAGTCGGACAGGGGGCTTCTCCGGGGCCAACGTCCTGACTTTC
>.|TRBJ2-3|TRBV5-1|many|13
CASAFPRGDTQYF
TGCGCCAGCGCGTTTCCCCGGGGTGATACGCAGTATTTT
>.|TRBJ2-1|TRBV27|.|15
CASSFVQGGKNEQFF
TGTGCCAGCAGTTTCGTGCAGGGAGGAAAGAATGAGCAGTTCTTC
>TRBD1|TRBJ1-6|TRBV25-1|many|12
CARTGANSPLHF
TGTGCCAGGACAGGGGCGAATTCACCCCTCCACTTT
>TRBD1|TRBJ1-1|TRBV6-6|many|13
CASSYTGGTEAFF
TGTGCCAGCAGTTATACAGGGGGCACTGAAGCTTTCTTT
>TRBD1|TRBJ1-2|TRBV7-2|many|15
CASSYRTGTLDGYTF
TGTGCCAGCAGTTATCGGACAGGGACCCTGGATGGCTACACCTTC
>TRBD2|TRBJ2-1|TRBV20-1|many|13
CSASSGGYNEQFF
TGCAGTGCATCGAGCGGGGGTTACAATGAGCAGTTCTTC
>TRBD1|TRBJ1-4|TRBV4-1|many|15
CASSRHRGKDEKLFF
TGCGCCAGCAGCCGTCACAGGGGAAAGGATGAAAAACTGTTTTTT
>.|TRBJ1-5|TRBV27|many|14
CASSFEGKNQPQHF
TGTGCCAGCAGTTTTGAGGGGAAAAATCAGCCCCAGCATTTT
>.|TRBJ2-2|TRBV20-1|many|13
CSARRVSTGELFF
TGCAGTGCGCGCAGGGTGAGCACCGGGGAGCTGTTTTTT
>.|TRBJ2-1|TRBV4-3|many|16
CASSQDRRDPYNEQFF
TGCGCCAGCAGCCAAGACCGTCGGGACCCATACAATGAGCAGTTCTTC
>.|TRBJ1-5|TRBV20-1|many|12
CSARHSNQPQHF
TGCAGTGCTAGACATAGCAATCAGCCCCAGCATTTT
>TRBD1|TRBJ1-2|TRBV20-1|many|15
CSAKDREVGPGGYTF
TGCAGTGCCAAGGACAGGGAGGTCGGTCCGGGGGGCTACACCTTC
>.|TRBJ1-1|TRBV7-8|many|14
CASRKTGTYSEAFF
TGTGCCAGCAGGAAAACAGGGACTTACAGTGAAGCTTTCTTT
>.|TRBJ1-2|TRBV5-1|many|14
CASSLRLPPTAYTF
TGCGCCAGCAGCTTAAGACTCCCCCCGACAGCGTACACCTTC
>.|TRBJ1-5|TRBV7-2|few|13
CASSLLIEQPQHF
TGTGCCAGCAGCTTATTAATCGAGCAGCCCCAGCATTTT
>.|TRBJ2-3|TRBV5-1|many|13
CASSSEGSDTQYF
TGCGCCAGCAGCTCTGAGGGGTCAGATACGCAGTATTTT
>TRBD1|TRBJ2-3|TRBV29-1|few|13
CSAGQGDTDTQYF
TGCAGCGCCGGACAGGGAGACACAGATACGCAGTATTTT
>TRBD1|TRBJ1-2|TRBV29-1|many|13
CSARQGGDYGYTF
TGCAGCGCTCGGCAGGGGGGGGACTATGGCTACACCTTC
>TRBD1|TRBJ1-4|TRBV9|many|15
CASSDGQGGGEKLFF
TGTGCCAGCAGCGACGGACAGGGCGGTGGTGAAAAACTGTTTTTT
>.|TRBJ2-7|TRBV5-1|many|13
CASSLYSNYEQYF
TGCGCCAGCAGCTTATACAGCAATTACGAGCAGTACTTC
>TRBD2|TRBJ2-3|TRBV20-1|many|16
CSAPGALAARGDTQYF
TGCAGTGCTCCCGGGGCTCTAGCGGCGCGGGGAGATACGCAGTATTTT
>TRBD1|TRBJ2-7|TRBV6-2/TRBV6-3|.|13
CASHDRDFYEQYF
TGTGCCAGTCACGACAGGGATTTCTACGAGCAGTACTTC
>.|TRBJ1-1|TRBV10-3|many|13
CAISDREGTEAFF
TGTGCCATCAGTGACAGGGAGGGCACTGAAGCTTTCTTT
>.|TRBJ2-3|TRBV5-1|many|15
CASSARGVGTDTQYF
TGCGCCAGCAGCGCGAGAGGGGTTGGCACAGATACGCAGTATTTT
>.|TRBJ2-3|TRBV20-1|many|14
CSARLSVGTDTQYF
TGCAGTGCTAGACTGTCGGTCGGCACAGATACGCAGTATTTT
>.|TRBJ1-2|TRBV20-1|many|12
CSARTDDYGYTF
TGCAGTGCTAGAACCGATGACTATGGCTACACCTTC
>.|TRBJ2-7|TRBV7-2|many|14
CASSLEHVFYEQYF
TGTGCCAGCAGCTTAGAGCACGTCTTCTACGAGCAGTACTTC
>.|TRBJ2-5|TRBV5-1|many|14
CASTQRRASETQYF
TGCGCCAGCACCCAAAGGAGGGCCTCGGAGACCCAGTACTTC
>TRBD2|TRBJ2-3|TRBV5-1|many|15
CASSLSGTSTDTQYF
TGCGCCAGCAGCCTTAGCGGGACGAGCACAGATACGCAGTATTTT
>.|TRBJ1-2|TRBV5-1|many|13
CASSPSDSYGYTF
TGCGCCAGCAGCCCTTCGGACAGCTATGGCTACACCTTC
>TRBD2|TRBJ2-7|TRBV12-3/TRBV12-4|many|13
CASRSSGDYEQYF
TGTGCCAGCAGGTCTAGCGGGGACTACGAGCAGTACTTC
>.|TRBJ2-7|TRBV7-2|few|13
CASSREASYEQYF
TGTGCCAGCAGCCGAGAGGCGTCCTACGAGCAGTACTTC
>.|TRBJ1-1|TRBV5-6|many|15
CASSLLREMNTEAFF
TGTGCCAGCAGCCTCCTGCGGGAGATGAACACTGAAGCTTTCTTT
>.|TRBJ2-2|TRBV5-6|many|16
CASSSVGRANTGELFF
TGTGCCAGCAGCTCCGTCGGCAGGGCGAACACCGGGGAGCTGTTTTTT
>TRBD1|TRBJ1-2|TRBV5-4|many|13
CASSYRGQGSYTF
TGTGCCAGCAGCTATCGGGGACAGGGGAGCTACACCTTC
>TRBD1|TRBJ2-1|TRBV5-1|many|16
CATQRGGSPNYNEQFF
TGCGCCACGCAAAGAGGGGGCTCCCCTAACTACAATGAGCAGTTCTTC
>TRBD1|TRBJ2-1|TRBV29-1|many|14
CSAAGTGIFDEQFF
TGCAGCGCCGCCGGGACAGGGATTTTCGATGAGCAGTTCTTC
>.|TRBJ2-5|TRBV20-1|many|13
CSAFPDREGTQYF
TGCAGTGCTTTCCCGGACAGGGAGGGGACCCAGTACTTC
>TRBD2|TRBJ2-7|TRBV7-8|many|14
CASSLMREQPEQYF
TGTGCCAGCAGCTTAATGCGGGAGCAACCCGAGCAGTACTTC
>TRBD1|TRBJ2-3|TRBV7-9|many|16
CASSPGTGIYTDTQYF
TGTGCCAGCAGCCCTGGGACAGGCATTTACACAGATACGCAGTATTTT
>.|TRBJ2-3|TRBV7-6|many|11
CASSLGDRLYF
TGTGCCAGCAGCTTAGGGGACCGCCTGTATTTT
>TRBD1|TRBJ1-2|TRBV5-1|many|14
CASSWEDRPVGFTF
TGCGCCAGCAGCTGGGAGGACAGGCCCGTGGGGTTCACCTTC
>TRBD2|TRBJ2-3|TRBV6-1|many|13
CASSEVASGTQYF
TGTGCCAGCAGTGAAGTGGCTAGCGGTACGCAGTATTTT
>.|TRBJ1-1|TRBV5-4|.|12
CASSGLNTEAFF
TGTGCCAGCAGCGGGCTGAACACTGAAGCTTTCTTT
>.|TRBJ1-4|TRBV12-3/TRBV12-4|many|15
CASSPTGIPNEKLFF
TGTGCCAGCAGTCCAACAGGGATCCCTAATGAAAAACTGTTTTTT
>.|TRBJ1-2|TRBV20-1|many|11
CSADIPRGYTF
TGCAGTGCCGACATCCCTCGTGGCTACACCTTC
>TRBD1|TRBJ1-5|TRBV6-5|many|15
CASSYTGTENQPQHF
TGTGCCAGCAGTTACACCGGGACAGAAAATCAGCCCCAGCATTTT
>.|TRBJ1-5|TRBV5-6|many|15
CASNTGPGFDQPQHF
TGTGCCAGCAATACGGGACCGGGATTCGATCAGCCCCAGCATTTT
>.|TRBJ1-5|TRBV27|many|13
CASSLSRSQPQHF
TGTGCCAGCAGTTTATCCAGGAGTCAGCCCCAGCATTTT
>.|TRBJ2-6|TRBV10-3|many|18
CAISESGSRRPGANVLTF
TGTGCCATCAGTGAGTCGGGCAGTAGGAGGCCTGGGGCCAACGTCCTGACTTTC
>.|TRBJ2-1|TRBV5-5|many|12
CASSLGNYEQFF
TGTGCCAGCAGCTTAGGTAACTATGAGCAGTTCTTC